The rows below give T cell receptor beta chains drawn from one sample of a study of blood T cell repertoires in COVID-19. The assay was immunoSEQ multiplex PCR, and TCRdb's table has in-frame clones only and misses some. Of about 130,000 clones listed, about 85% were seen once; the top ten hold 27%. Material for sequencing was peripheral blood. These receptors came from a woman over 75 with acute or convalescent COVID-19. Both conserved end residues are part of each CDR3. Fields, in order: clone size, D gene, V gene, J gene, CDR3 protein, CDR3 DNA. D genes are given only for firm matches. Rows may omit the clone size; those that give it use once, few, many or a size class.

>-|-|TRBV7-2|TRBJ1-1
CASSPGAGREAFF
TGTGCCAGCAGCCCCGGTGCAGGGCGGGAAGCTTTCTTT
>-|-|TRBV15|TRBJ1-5
CATSAGGNQPQHF
TGTGCCACCAGCGCGGGGGGCAATCAGCCCCAGCATTTT
>-|-|TRBV6-5|TRBJ2-5
CASRVQGLEETQYF
TGTGCCAGCAGGGTTCAGGGACTCGAAGAGACCCAGTACTTC
>-|-|TRBV5-1|TRBJ2-2
CASSLNDPGTGELFF
TGCGCCAGCAGCCTAAATGATCCGGGGACCGGGGAGCTGTTTTTT
>-|-|TRBV19|TRBJ1-1
CASSRDTYTEAFF
TGTGCCAGTAGTAGGGACACTTACACTGAAGCTTTCTTT
>-|-|TRBV2|TRBJ2-5
CASRSRSETQYF
TGTGCCAGCAGAAGCCGTTCGGAGACCCAGTACTTC
>-|-|TRBV4-3|TRBJ2-3
CASSQDAETGADTQYF
TGCGCCAGCAGCCAAGACGCCGAGACTGGCGCAGATACGCAGTATTTT
>-|-|TRBV12-3/TRBV12-4|TRBJ1-2
CASSRRDLYGYTF
TGTGCCAGCAGCCGGAGAGATCTTTATGGCTACACCTTC
>-|-|TRBV6-1|TRBJ1-4
CASSEARLPNEKLFF
TGTGCCAGCAGTGAAGCGCGCCTCCCTAATGAAAAACTGTTTTTT
>-|TRBD1|TRBV5-1|TRBJ1-5
CASSVGDRGHEPQHF
TGCGCCAGCAGCGTGGGGGACAGGGGGCATGAGCCCCAGCATTTT
>-|TRBD1|TRBV10-3|TRBJ1-2
CAIRDRGLSGYTF
TGTGCCATCAGAGACAGGGGATTGAGTGGCTACACCTTC
>-|-|TRBV6-2/TRBV6-3|TRBJ1-5
CASTPGGRSGQPQHF
TGTGCCAGCACCCCGGGTGGAAGGTCAGGTCAGCCCCAGCATTTT
>-|-|TRBV5-5|TRBJ1-6
CASSLAMDTEVSPLHF
TGTGCCAGCAGCTTGGCGATGGACACAGAAGTTTCACCCCTCCACTTT
>-|TRBD2|TRBV7-9|TRBJ2-3
CASSLTSGTDTQYF
TGTGCCAGCAGCTTAACTAGCGGTACAGATACGCAGTATTTT
>-|-|TRBV28|TRBJ1-5
CATRGGDSNQPQHF
TGTGCCACCCGGGGGGGAGATAGCAATCAGCCCCAGCATTTT
>-|TRBD1|TRBV19|TRBJ1-5
CASRQGDEPQHF
TGTGCCAGTAGGCAGGGGGACGAGCCCCAGCATTTT
>-|-|TRBV7-9|TRBJ1-3
CASSLGDGNTIYF
TGTGCCAGCAGCTTGGGAGACGGAAACACCATATATTTT
>-|TRBD1|TRBV6-5|TRBJ1-2
CASSTGTGVGGYTF
TGTGCCAGCAGCACCGGGACAGGGGTAGGAGGCTACACCTTC
>-|TRBD2|TRBV5-1|TRBJ2-5
CASSREGMETQYF
TGCGCCAGCAGCCGGGAGGGGATGGAGACCCAGTACTTC
>-|-|TRBV5-1|TRBJ1-1
CASSLAVTSGTEAFF
TGCGCCAGCAGCTTGGCAGTTACTTCGGGCACTGAAGCTTTCTTT
>-|-|TRBV29-1|TRBJ2-7
CSVAQGRASYEQYF
TGCAGCGTTGCGCAGGGGCGCGCCTCCTACGAGCAGTACTTC
>-|-|TRBV5-6|TRBJ1-6
CASSLFSTVPLHF
TGTGCCAGCAGCTTGTTTAGCACGGTCCCCCTCCACTTT
>few|TRBD1|TRBV5-6|TRBJ2-7
CASRGDRYSYEQYF
TGTGCCAGCAGGGGGGACAGGTACTCCTACGAGCAGTACTTC
>-|-|TRBV7-2|TRBJ1-2
CASSLLGGGIYGYTF
TGTGCCAGCAGCCTCCTAGGGGGGGGGATCTATGGCTACACCTTC
>-|TRBD1|TRBV6-5|TRBJ1-2
CASSPAGQAAYGYTF
TGTGCCAGCAGCCCGGCGGGACAGGCCGCCTATGGCTACACCTTC
>-|TRBD1|TRBV4-3|TRBJ1-6
CASSQGGQFNSPLHF
TGCGCCAGCAGCCAAGGGGGACAGTTTAATTCACCCCTCCACTTT
>-|-|TRBV18|TRBJ1-5
CASSPRGVYSNQPQHF
TGTGCCAGCTCACCTAGAGGCGTTTATAGCAATCAGCCCCAGCATTTT
>-|-|TRBV27|TRBJ1-2
CASSFTGRGGYTF
TGTGCCAGCAGTTTTACCGGGCGGGGGGGCTACACCTTC
>once|-|TRBV19|TRBJ1-3
CASSRFSGNTIYF
TGTGCCAGTAGTCGGTTCTCTGGAAACACCATATATTTT
>-|-|TRBV5-1|TRBJ1-3
CASSFRTPGNTIYF
TGCGCCAGCAGCTTCCGGACTCCTGGAAACACCATATATTTT
>-|TRBD2|TRBV11-1|TRBJ2-1
CASSYWTSGGDEQFF
TGTGCCAGCAGCTACTGGACTAGCGGGGGAGATGAGCAGTTCTTC
>-|-|TRBV5-1|TRBJ1-2
CASSDGTPNYGYTF
TGCGCCAGCAGCGATGGGACACCTAACTATGGCTACACCTTC
>-|TRBD1|TRBV5-4|TRBJ1-4
CASRFTGGSEKLFF
TGTGCCAGCAGATTTACAGGGGGCAGTGAAAAACTGTTTTTT
>-|-|TRBV19|TRBJ2-2
CASSGGLNTGELFF
TGTGCCAGTAGCGGGGGGCTGAACACCGGGGAGCTGTTTTTT
>-|TRBD2|TRBV28|TRBJ2-3
CASSRAGVTLDTQYF
TGTGCCAGCAGTAGAGCGGGGGTTACTCTAGATACGCAGTATTTT
>few|-|TRBV5-1|TRBJ1-2
CASSPDGGAYGYTF
TGCGCCAGCAGCCCGGACGGAGGAGCCTATGGCTACACCTTC